The next 10 T cell receptor beta chains were all read from a single sample in a study of blood T cell repertoires in COVID-19. Sequencing was performed with immunoSEQ multiplex PCR; in TCRdb, only in-frame clones are kept and a portion is missing. The table has tens of thousands of clones, roughly 92% seen once. Sequenced input: peripheral blood. The receptors stem from a man in his fifties or sixties with COVID-19, enrolled during active disease.

V usage is TRBV6-1 and J usage is TRBJ2-7; perhaps TRBD2 as D (5 bases). This CDR3 is 13 amino acids long. The germline V and J ends were trimmed by 3 bases and 3 bases, with 9 bases remaining between them. The germline V gene encodes CDR1 MNHNS and CDR2 SASEGT. The DNA for the CDR3 is TGTGCCAGCAGTGATGTAGAGGGCTACGAGCAGTACTTC. This encodes CASSDVEGYEQYF.

As for this clone: This sample includes further DNA sequences coding for the same CDR3. This sequence joins TRBV19 and TRBJ1-2, with TRBD1 matching 9 bases. The length of the CDR3 is 13 residues. The V gene end was trimmed by 3 bases and the J gene end by 7 bases; junction bases not matched to a gene: 3. The germline gives CDR1 LNHDA, CDR2 SQIVND (reference sequence). The CDR3 DNA is TGTGCCAGTAGTATCGGGACAGGGTCTGGCTACACCTTC. It encodes CASSIGTGSGYTF.

This clone was detected once. The CDR3, as DNA: TGTGCCAGTAGTACGGTCCCGGGACTAGCGGGAGGACCCCGGGACGAGCAGTACTTC. This codes for CASSTVPGLAGGPRDEQYF. The rearrangement links TRBV19 to TRBJ2-7; 15 bases are shared with TRBD2. In germline, CDR1 is LNHDA, CDR2 SQIVND (reference sequence). The CDR3 extends over 19 amino acids. J was trimmed by 5 bases and V by 4 bases; bases with no gene match: 15.

This clone was detected only a few times. The rearrangement uses TRBV5-1 and TRBJ1-2, with D tentatively TRBD1 (6 bases). V was trimmed by 4 bases and J by 5 bases, leaving 12 bases between them. The CDR3 spans 13 residues. CDR1 and CDR2 from the germline V gene are SGHRS and YFSETQ. CDR3 loop: CASSTQGLYGYTF. The CDR3 DNA is TGCGCCAGCAGCACCCAGGGGCTTTATGGCTACACCTTC.

The chain joins TRBV4-2 to TRBJ2-1, with D unclear. Deletions cut 4 bases from V and 0 bases from J, with 16 bases between. The germline gives CDR1 LGHNA, CDR2 YNFKEQ. The CDR3 length is 17 residues. Here the CDR3 DNA reads TGTGCCAGCAGCCCCGGCGGCAAGTTAATCTCCTACAATGAGCAGTTCTTC. Translation: CASSPGGKLISYNEQFF.

The rearrangement links TRBV19 to TRBJ1-1; D is undetermined. Per the germline V gene, CDR1 is LNHDA and CDR2 is SQIVND (reference sequence). V shed 1 base and J shed 5 bases, with 14 bases lying between them. The CDR3 covers 15 residues. The CDR3 coding sequence is TGTGCCAGTAGTATAGCGCCCTCTCTAAGAACTGAAGCTTTCTTT. Protein product: CASSIAPSLRTEAFF.

This clone is a singleton in its sample. The chain carries TRBV20-1 and TRBJ2-5, with D perhaps matching TRBD2 (6 bases). With 3 bases removed from V and 5 bases from J, the gap between germline ends came to 16 bases. CDR1 DFQATT and CDR2 SNEGSKA come from the germline V gene (reference sequence). The CDR3 is 14 residues long. The CDR3 DNA is TGCAGTGCTAGTCTTACCGGGAGATCGGAGACCCAGTACTTC. Amino acid sequence: CSASLTGRSETQYF.

This chain uses TRBV6-6 with TRBJ2-7, with 10 bases lining up with TRBD1. V trimming: 6 bases; J trimming: 3 bases; junction bases outside the gene matches: 11. CDR3 size: 16 residues. Germline-derived CDR1 and CDR2 are MNHNY and SVGAGI (reference sequence). CDR3 in DNA: TGTGCCAGCAGATTGACCGGGACAGGGGCCAACTACGAGCAGTACTTC. This translates into CASRLTGTGANYEQYF.

The rearrangement joins TRBV5-6 to TRBJ1-2; 7 nucleotides align to TRBD1. The germline CDR1 and CDR2 sequences are SGHDT and YYEEEE. The CDR3 consists of 13 residues. Trimming removed 5 bases from V and 4 bases from J; junction bases left unmatched: 5. CDR3 region: CASSRAGGYGYTF. For the CDR3, the DNA is TGTGCCAGCAGTCGGGCAGGGGGCTATGGCTACACCTTC.

CDR3 coding DNA: TGCGCCAGCAGCACGGGACAGGGTGGAAGCTACACCTTC. Its protein is CASSTGQGGSYTF. The V call is TRBV5-1, the J call TRBJ1-2; 9 bases map to TRBD1. With 4 bases clipped from V and 9 bases from J, the junction kept 7 bases outside the gene matches. The CDR3 covers 13 residues. Germline lookup yields CDR1 SGHRS and CDR2 YFSETQ.